Each of the 27 T cell receptor beta chains below was sequenced from the same sample in a study of cytomegalovirus exposure and HLA in healthy donors. PCR amplification relied on 60 Vbeta primers (plus 13 Jbeta primers). Clones were read by immunoSEQ multiplex PCR, and TCRdb kept only the in-frame ones, dropping some. The repertoire includes approximately 120,000 clones, 70% to 80% of them detected once, and less than 3.5% sits in the top ten. Material for sequencing was PBMCs. The receptor set was obtained from a female donor in good health and CMV-seronegative.

The chain has TRBV10-3 and TRBJ2-6; possible D gene TRBD2, 6 bases. The CDR3 has 17 amino acids. Germline V gene sequence: CDR1 ENHRY, CDR2 SYGVKD. V was cut by 3 bases and J by 0 bases, with 12 bases left in between. The chain's CDR3 is CAISDGGALSGANVLTF. CDR3 sequence (DNA): TGTGCCATCAGTGATGGAGGGGCCCTCTCTGGGGCCAACGTCCTGACTTTC.

Concerning this clone itself: Its ends do not fully match the called genes, so a read error is possible. The chain employs TRBV6-1 and TRBJ2-5, with 12 bases lining up with TRBD2. Germline CDR1 and CDR2: MNHNS and SASEGT. The CDR3 consists of 13 residues. The CDR3 nucleotides read TGTGCCAGCAGACTAGCGGGGGGAGAGGCCCAGTACTTC. As protein: CASRLAGGEAQYF.

This clone was detected only a few times. This chain uses TRBV9 with TRBJ1-1; 11 bases are shared with TRBD1. CDR3 length: 18 residues. Per germline, CDR1 SGDLS and CDR2 YYNGEE. Losses at the gene ends were 5 bases for V and 10 bases for J; bases not matched to a gene: 22. The CDR3 DNA follows: TGTGCCAGCAGTTACTACCTTCCGGGACAGGGGGTTCAGATGGGAGCTTTCTTT. Its protein is CASSYYLPGQGVQMGAFF.

The chain uses TRBV7-9 and TRBJ1-2; weak D call: TRBD1 (5 bases). The ends were cut back, 4 bases at V and 2 bases at J, with 11 bases in the middle. Germline V gives CDR1 SEHNR, CDR2 FQNEAQ (reference sequence). The CDR3 consists of 14 residues. The CDR3 loop is CASSSLNRNYGYTF. In DNA form, the CDR3 reads TGTGCCAGCAGCTCCCTGAACAGGAACTATGGCTACACCTTC.

This clone was found a few times. V gene TRBV5-1 combines with J gene TRBJ2-7; 8 bases agree with TRBD2. The CDR3 spans 16 residues. Germline lookup yields CDR1 SGHRS and CDR2 YFSETQ. The trim removed 1 base at V and 3 bases at J, leaving 9 bases unmatched. The CDR3 coding sequence is TGCGCCAGCAGCTTGTTAGGCGGGGGGACATTCTACGAGCAGTACTTC. Protein: CASSLLGGGTFYEQYF. Combining the CDR3 with reference TRBV5-1 and TRBJ2-7 gives the whole variable domain KAGVTQTPRYLIKTRGQQVTLSCSPISGHRSVSWYQQTPGQGLQFLFEYFSETQRNKGNFPGRFSGRQFSNSRSEMNVSTLELGDSALYLCASSLLGGGTFYEQYFGPGTRLTVT.

This sequence joins TRBV18 and TRBJ2-5; 8 nucleotides agree with TRBD1. Germline assignment: CDR1 KGHSH and CDR2 LQKENI. The CDR3 loop spans 14 amino acids. V trimming: 4 bases; J trimming: 2 bases; junction bases outside the gene matches: 3. This chain's CDR3 is CASSRTGMQETQYF. The CDR3, as DNA: TGTGCCAGCTCACGGACAGGGATGCAAGAGACCCAGTACTTC. The whole variable domain, remainder taken from reference TRBV18 and TRBJ2-5, is NAGVMQNPRHLVRRRGQEARLRCSPMKGHSHVYWYRQLPEEGLKFMVYLQKENIIDESGMPKERFSAEFPKEGPSILRIQQVVRGDSAAYFCASSRTGMQETQYFGPGTRLLVL.

This clone has more than one count but fewer than ten. The chain combines TRBV19 with TRBJ2-3; the match to TRBD2 covers 7 bases. The CDR3 covers 16 residues. Trimming cost V 5 bases and J 3 bases; bases outside gene matches: 11. CDR1 and CDR2 from the germline V gene are LNHDA and SQIVND (reference sequence). CDR3 nucleotides: TGTGCCAGTAGTCACTATTTACCGGGGGGAACAGATACGCAGTATTTT. As protein: CASSHYLPGGTDTQYF.

As regards this clone: This sample also contains other DNA sequences that code for the same CDR3. V is TRBV7-9 and J is TRBJ1-2; D not certain. Germline assignment: CDR1 SEHNR and CDR2 FQNEAQ (reference sequence). CDR3 size: 15 residues. V was pared by 5 bases and J by 4 bases, with 17 bases between. The CDR3 region has the DNA TGTGCCAGCAGCCCCCCTTGGGAGGGCTCCTATGGCTACACCTTC. It translates to CASSPPWEGSYGYTF.

In nucleotides, the CDR3 is TGTGCCAGCAGTTTGCTAGCGGGGGGGCAGGACGAGCAGTACTTC. Its protein is CASSLLAGGQDEQYF. The V call is TRBV27, the J call TRBJ2-7; 12 bases fit TRBD2. CDR1 MNHEY and CDR2 SMNVEV come from the germline V gene (reference sequence). The CDR3 runs to 15 residues. J lost 5 bases, V lost 3 bases, and 5 bases had no gene match.

The chain couples TRBV19 to TRBJ2-5; 8 nucleotides agree with TRBD2. Judging by the DNA end, TRBJ2-7 fits better; the J call may be wrong. Germline lookup yields CDR1 LNHDA and CDR2 SQIVND (reference sequence). This CDR3 comprises 14 residues. In DNA, the CDR3 is TGTGCCAGTAGTGTATTAAGCGGGGGATCCGAGCAGTACTTC. It codes for CASSVLSGGSEQYF.

The J gene is TRBJ2-1, the V gene TRBV27; D is perhaps TRBD2 (6 bases). The CDR3 loop spans 17 amino acids. Germline lookup yields CDR1 MNHEY and CDR2 SMNVEV (reference sequence). Trimming pared 2 bases from V and 0 bases from J, leaving 14 bases between. CDR3 bases: TGTGCCAGCAGTTTACCGACTAGGCCTTCCTCCTACAATGAGCAGTTCTTC. Translated, it gives CASSLPTRPSSYNEQFF.

The rearrangement uses TRBV7-8 and TRBJ1-3; D call uncertain. Germline assignment: CDR1 SGHVS and CDR2 FQNEAQ. V was shortened by 5 bases and J by 0 bases, with 11 bases between the two germline ends. CDR3 length: 15 amino acids. The CDR3 spells CASSNEALSGNTIYF. CDR3 DNA: TGTGCCAGCAGCAACGAGGCCCTCTCTGGAAACACCATATATTTT.

The chain couples TRBV27 to TRBJ1-1, with 9 positions matching TRBD1. V trimming: 2 bases; J trimming: 6 bases; junction bases outside the gene matches: 13. The CDR3 totals 17 residues. Per the germline V gene, CDR1 is MNHEY and CDR2 is SMNVEV (reference sequence). The CDR3 nucleotides are TGTGCCAGCAGTTTAACCACCCCGACAGGGGGTAACTCTGAAGCTTTCTTT. It specifies CASSLTTPTGGNSEAFF.

CDR3: CAWSGRDGEVSPLHF. Here the CDR3 DNA reads TGTGCCTGGAGTGGCCGGGACGGGGAGGTTTCACCCCTCCACTTT. The rearrangement joins TRBV30 to TRBJ1-6, with D maybe TRBD1 (5 bases). The germline V gene encodes CDR1 GTSNPN and CDR2 SVGIG (reference sequence). V lost 1 base and J 9 bases, leaving 16 bases between the germline ends. The CDR3 runs 15 residues.

The chain joins TRBV9 to TRBJ2-3; 14 bases agree with TRBD2. Germline V gene sequence: CDR1 SGDLS, CDR2 YYNGEE. This CDR3 contains 18 residues. J gave up 2 bases and V 4 bases, and 9 bases lay outside the gene matches. CDR3 DNA: TGTGCCAGCAGCCCTGGACTAGCGGGGGGCGCCATCACAGATACGCAGTATTTT. Amino acids: CASSPGLAGGAITDTQYF.

For the CDR3, the DNA is TGCGCCAGCAGCTTGGATGGGGACAGGCGCTATGGCTACACCTTC. Its translation is CASSLDGDRRYGYTF. V gene TRBV5-1 combines with J gene TRBJ1-2; 8 nucleotides line up with TRBD1. The V gene's germline CDR1 is SGHRS and CDR2 YFSETQ. Unmatched junction bases numbered 5, after V lost 0 bases and J lost 4 bases. The CDR3 runs 15 residues.

This sequence joins TRBV5-6 and TRBJ2-1; TRBD2 matches at 7 bases. Germline V gene sequence: CDR1 SGHDT, CDR2 YYEEEE. V gave up 1 base and J gave up 4 bases; unmatched junction bases: 8. The CDR3 contains 16 residues. The CDR3 nucleotides read TGTGCCAGCAGCTTGATGGGGGGGGTCGGATACAATGAGCAGTTCTTC. This codes for CASSLMGGVGYNEQFF.

The rearrangement uses TRBV9 and TRBJ2-5; TRBD2 might be the D (5 bases). Germline CDR1 reads SGDLS; CDR2 reads YYNGEE. The V end was cut by 0 bases, the J end by 5 bases, with 23 bases between. CDR3 length: 18 amino acids. CDR3 bases: TGTGCCAGCAGCGTAGAGTCAAGGATACGGACTGGGTTGGAGACCCAGTACTTC. Translating gives CASSVESRIRTGLETQYF.

The genes are TRBV21-1 and TRBJ2-1; the DNA was not used to check the table's D call, TRBD1. TRBV21-1 is termed a pseudogene. The CDR3 covers 16 residues. CDR3 bases: TGTGCCAGCAACAGACCCCGAGCCGCAGGTATCGATGAGCAGTTCTTC. It is translated as CASNRPRAAGIDEQFF.

This chain links TRBV6-5 with TRBJ2-2; 11 nucleotides match TRBD2. The V gene end was trimmed by 6 bases and the J gene end by 5 bases; junction bases not matched to a gene: 5. The CDR3 is 15 amino acids. The V gene's germline CDR1 is MNHEY and CDR2 SVGAGI. CDR3 amino acids: CASRETSGVTGELFF. The CDR3 DNA reads as TGTGCCAGCAGGGAGACTAGCGGGGTTACCGGGGAGCTGTTTTTT.

This clone turned up a few times. The chain uses TRBV4-3 and TRBJ2-2; a possible D gene is TRBD1 (6 bases). The germline gives CDR1 LGHNA, CDR2 YSLEER. The CDR3 is 14 residues long. V was shortened by 3 bases and J by 4 bases, with 9 bases between the two germline ends. CDR3 amino acids: CASSQTGSTGELFF. The CDR3 DNA reads as TGCGCCAGCAGCCAGACAGGTAGCACCGGGGAGCTGTTTTTT.

The V and J genes are TRBV19 and TRBJ1-1; D perhaps matches TRBD1 (5 bases). The ends were cut back, 6 bases at V and 1 base at J, with 9 bases in the middle. Germline values: CDR1 LNHDA, CDR2 SQIVND (reference sequence). The CDR3 totals 13 residues. The CDR3 is CASRVGGNTEAFF. In nucleotides, the CDR3 is TGTGCCAGTAGGGTCGGGGGGAACACTGAAGCTTTCTTT.

V and J are TRBV2 and TRBJ1-3, with 7 positions matching TRBD1. V trimming: 7 bases; J trimming: 0 bases; junction bases outside the gene matches: 18. The CDR3 runs 19 residues. Germline lookup yields CDR1 SNHLY and CDR2 FYNNEI. CDR3 loop: CASIRVAGGRGRSGNTIYF. The CDR3 DNA reads as TGTGCCAGCATTCGCGTAGCAGGGGGTAGGGGCCGCTCTGGAAACACCATATATTTT.

The rearrangement links TRBV6-5 to TRBJ1-1; 9 bases align to TRBD1. This CDR3 has 15 residues. Germline CDR1 reads MNHEY; CDR2 reads SVGAGI. The V gene end was trimmed by 5 bases and the J gene end by 10 bases; junction bases not matched to a gene: 14. CDR3 in DNA: TGTGCCAGCAGTGGGTCCGGGACAGGGCCCTCAGGAGCTTTCTTT. This encodes CASSGSGTGPSGAFF.

V usage is TRBV29-1 and J usage is TRBJ2-1; 11 nucleotides line up with TRBD1. The CDR3 extends over 13 amino acids. J was trimmed by 10 bases and V by 7 bases; bases with no gene match: 9. Germline lookup yields CDR1 SQVTM and CDR2 ANQGSEA. The CDR3 coding sequence is TGCAGCGGCGGGACAGGGGGGGCCTGGGAGCAGTTCTTC. As protein: CSGGTGGAWEQFF.

The chain carries TRBV4-3 and TRBJ1-4; D might be TRBD1 (6 bases). The CDR3 sequence is 16 residues long. Germline V gene sequence: CDR1 LGHNA, CDR2 YSLEER. Between the trimmed V and J ends, which lost 0 bases and 7 bases, there was a span of 15 bases. The CDR3 reads CASSQDLDSGGEKLFF. CDR3 nucleotides: TGCGCCAGCAGCCAAGACTTGGACAGCGGCGGTGAAAAACTGTTTTTT.

The chain joins TRBV27 to TRBJ2-1; 11 bases agree with TRBD2. CDR1 MNHEY and CDR2 SMNVEV come from the germline V gene (reference sequence). V lost 5 bases and J lost 2; bases outside the gene matches: 5. CDR3 size: 16 residues. The CDR3 sequence is CASSLGTSGPYNEQFF. CDR3 coding DNA: TGTGCCAGCAGTCTAGGGACTAGCGGACCCTACAATGAGCAGTTCTTC.